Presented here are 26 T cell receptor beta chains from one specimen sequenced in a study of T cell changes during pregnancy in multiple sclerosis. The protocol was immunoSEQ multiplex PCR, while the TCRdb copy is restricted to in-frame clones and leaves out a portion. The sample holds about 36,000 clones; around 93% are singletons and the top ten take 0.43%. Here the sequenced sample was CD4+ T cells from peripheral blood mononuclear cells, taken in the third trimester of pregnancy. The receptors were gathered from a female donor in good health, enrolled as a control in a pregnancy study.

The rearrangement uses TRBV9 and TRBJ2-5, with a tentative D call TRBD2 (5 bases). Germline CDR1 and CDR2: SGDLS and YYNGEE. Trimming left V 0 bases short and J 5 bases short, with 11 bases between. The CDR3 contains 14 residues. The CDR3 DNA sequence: TGTGCCAGCAGCGTAGGGCCGGGGAAGGAGACCCAGTACTTC. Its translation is CASSVGPGKETQYF.

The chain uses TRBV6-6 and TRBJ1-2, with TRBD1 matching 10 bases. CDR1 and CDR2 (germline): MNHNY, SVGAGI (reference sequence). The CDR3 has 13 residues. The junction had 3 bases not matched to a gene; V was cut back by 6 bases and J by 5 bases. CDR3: CASRGTGEYGYTF. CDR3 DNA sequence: TGTGCCAGCAGGGGGACAGGGGAGTATGGCTACACCTTC.

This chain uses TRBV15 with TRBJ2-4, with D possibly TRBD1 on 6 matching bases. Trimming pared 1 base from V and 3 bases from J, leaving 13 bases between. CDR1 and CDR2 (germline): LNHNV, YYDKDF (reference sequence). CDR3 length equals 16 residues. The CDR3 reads CATSRVPVQGKNIQYF. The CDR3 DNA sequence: TGTGCCACCAGCAGAGTTCCGGTACAGGGCAAAAACATTCAGTACTTC. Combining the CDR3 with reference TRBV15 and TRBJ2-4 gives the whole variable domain DAMVIQNPRYQVTQFGKPVTLSCSQTLNHNVMYWYQQKSSQAPKLLFHYYDKDFNNEADTPDNFQSRRPNTSFCFLDIRSPGLGDTAMYLCATSRVPVQGKNIQYFGAGTRLSVL.

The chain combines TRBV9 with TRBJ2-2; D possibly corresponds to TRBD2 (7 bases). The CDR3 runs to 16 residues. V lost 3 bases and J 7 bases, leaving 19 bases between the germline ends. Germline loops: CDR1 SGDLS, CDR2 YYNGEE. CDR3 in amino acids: CASSETGGALVGELFF. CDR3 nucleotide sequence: TGTGCCAGCAGCGAAACTGGGGGGGCGCTGGTCGGGGAGCTGTTTTTT.

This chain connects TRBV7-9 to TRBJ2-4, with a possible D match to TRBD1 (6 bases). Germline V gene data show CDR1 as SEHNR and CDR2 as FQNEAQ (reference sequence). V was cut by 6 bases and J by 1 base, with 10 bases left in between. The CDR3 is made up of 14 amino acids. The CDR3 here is CASRPGQAKNIQYF. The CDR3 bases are TGTGCCAGCAGACCCGGACAGGCCAAAAACATTCAGTACTTC.

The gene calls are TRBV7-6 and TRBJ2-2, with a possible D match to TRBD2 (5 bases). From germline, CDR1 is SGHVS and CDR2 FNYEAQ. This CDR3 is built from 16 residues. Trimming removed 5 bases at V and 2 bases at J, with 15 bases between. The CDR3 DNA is TGTGCCAGCAGCGTTCGGGATCGGGCCAACACCGGGGAGCTGTTTTTT. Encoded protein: CASSVRDRANTGELFF.

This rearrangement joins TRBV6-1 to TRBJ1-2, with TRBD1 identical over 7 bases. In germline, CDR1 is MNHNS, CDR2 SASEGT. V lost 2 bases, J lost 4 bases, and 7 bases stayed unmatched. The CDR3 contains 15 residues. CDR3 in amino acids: CASSETPDRAYGYTF. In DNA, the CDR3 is TGTGCCAGCAGTGAAACTCCCGACAGGGCCTATGGCTACACCTTC.

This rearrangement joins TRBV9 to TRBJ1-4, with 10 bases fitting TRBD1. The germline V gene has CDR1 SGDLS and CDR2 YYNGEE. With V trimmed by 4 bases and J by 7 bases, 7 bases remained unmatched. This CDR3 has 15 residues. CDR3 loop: CASSRGGQGLEKLFF. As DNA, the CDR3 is TGTGCCAGCAGCCGTGGGGGACAGGGGCTTGAAAAACTGTTTTTT.

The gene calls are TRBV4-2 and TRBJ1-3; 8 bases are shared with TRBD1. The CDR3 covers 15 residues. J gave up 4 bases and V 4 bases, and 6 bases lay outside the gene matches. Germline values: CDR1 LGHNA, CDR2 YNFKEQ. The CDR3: CASSPRTGSGNTIYF. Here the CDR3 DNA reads TGTGCCAGCAGCCCTCGGACAGGGTCCGGAAACACCATATATTTT.

The CDR3: CASSPRGGGSYEQYF. In nucleotides, the CDR3 is TGTGCCAGCAGCCCCCGTGGGGGGGGCTCCTACGAGCAGTACTTC. This sequence joins TRBV28 and TRBJ2-7; 7 bases line up with TRBD2. Unmatched junction bases numbered 8, after V lost 6 bases and J lost 0 bases. CDR1 and CDR2 (germline): MDHEN, SYDVKM. The CDR3 consists of 15 residues.

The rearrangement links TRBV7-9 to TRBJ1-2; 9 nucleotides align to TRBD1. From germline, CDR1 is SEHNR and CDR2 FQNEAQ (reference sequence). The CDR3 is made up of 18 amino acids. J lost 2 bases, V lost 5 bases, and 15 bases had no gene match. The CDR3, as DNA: TGTGCCAGCAGCCAACCTCGGGACAGGGAGGTTCCGAACTATGGCTACACCTTC. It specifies CASSQPRDREVPNYGYTF.

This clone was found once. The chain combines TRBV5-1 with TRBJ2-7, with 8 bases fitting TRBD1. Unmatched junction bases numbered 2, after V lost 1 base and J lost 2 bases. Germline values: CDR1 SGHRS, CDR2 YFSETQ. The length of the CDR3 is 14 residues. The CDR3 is CASSLLDRAYEQYF. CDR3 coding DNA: TGCGCCAGCAGCTTGCTGGACAGGGCCTACGAGCAGTACTTC.

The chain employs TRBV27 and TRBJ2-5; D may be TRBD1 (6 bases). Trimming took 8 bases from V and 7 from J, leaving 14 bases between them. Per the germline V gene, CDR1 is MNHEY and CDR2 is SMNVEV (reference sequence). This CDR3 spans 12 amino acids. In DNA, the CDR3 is TGTGCCAGCGGTCAGGGGTCAGGGACCCAGTACTTC. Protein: CASGQGSGTQYF.

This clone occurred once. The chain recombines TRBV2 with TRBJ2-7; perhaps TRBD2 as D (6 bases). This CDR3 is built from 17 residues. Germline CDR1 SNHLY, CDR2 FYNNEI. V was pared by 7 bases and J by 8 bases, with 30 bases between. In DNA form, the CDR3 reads TGTGCCAGCATGAGGGTCCCCCCAGCGGGTGTCAGCAAGAAGCAGTACTTC. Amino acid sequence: CASMRVPPAGVSKKQYF.

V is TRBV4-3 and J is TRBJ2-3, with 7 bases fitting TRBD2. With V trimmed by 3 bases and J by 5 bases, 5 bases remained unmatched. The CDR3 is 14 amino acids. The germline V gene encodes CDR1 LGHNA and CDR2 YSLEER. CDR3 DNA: TGCGCCAGCAGCCACGGGGGGACGGAAGATACGCAGTATTTT. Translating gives CASSHGGTEDTQYF.

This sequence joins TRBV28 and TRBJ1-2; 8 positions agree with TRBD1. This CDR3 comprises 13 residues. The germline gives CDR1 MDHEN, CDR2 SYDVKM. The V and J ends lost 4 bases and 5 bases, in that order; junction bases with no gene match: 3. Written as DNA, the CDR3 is TGTGCCAGCAGTTACAGGGGGAGGTATGGCTACACCTTC. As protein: CASSYRGRYGYTF.

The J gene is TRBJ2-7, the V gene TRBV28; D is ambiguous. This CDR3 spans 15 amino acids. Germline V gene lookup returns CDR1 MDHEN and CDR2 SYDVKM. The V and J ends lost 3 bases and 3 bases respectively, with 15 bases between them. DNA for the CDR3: TGTGCCAGCAGTTTTCCGACCCTAGGTCTCTACGAGCAGTACTTC. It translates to CASSFPTLGLYEQYF.

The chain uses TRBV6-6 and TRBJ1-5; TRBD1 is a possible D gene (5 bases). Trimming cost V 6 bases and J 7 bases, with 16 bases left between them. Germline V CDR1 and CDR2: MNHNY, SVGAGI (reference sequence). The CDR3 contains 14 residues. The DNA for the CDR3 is TGTGCCAGCAGCTCCGGCCGGGCAGGGCAGCCCCAGCATTTT. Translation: CASSSGRAGQPQHF.

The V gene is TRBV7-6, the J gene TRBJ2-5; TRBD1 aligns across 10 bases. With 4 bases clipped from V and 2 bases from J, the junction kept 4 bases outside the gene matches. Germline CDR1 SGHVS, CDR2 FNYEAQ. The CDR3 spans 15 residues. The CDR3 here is CASSSSDRGQETQYF. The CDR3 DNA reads TGTGCCAGCAGCTCCTCGGACAGGGGGCAAGAGACCCAGTACTTC. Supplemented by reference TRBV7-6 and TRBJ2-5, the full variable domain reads GAGVSQSPRYKVTKRGQDVALRCDPISGHVSLYWYRQALGQGPEFLTYFNYEAQQDKSGLPNDRFSAERPEGSISTLTIQRTEQRDSAMYRCASSSSDRGQETQYFGPGTRLLVL.

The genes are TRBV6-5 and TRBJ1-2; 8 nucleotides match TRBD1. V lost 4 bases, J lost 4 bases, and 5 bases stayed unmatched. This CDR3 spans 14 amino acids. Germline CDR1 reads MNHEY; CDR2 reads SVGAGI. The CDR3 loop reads CASSSGQGGYGYTF. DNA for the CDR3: TGTGCCAGCAGTTCTGGACAGGGAGGCTATGGCTACACCTTC.

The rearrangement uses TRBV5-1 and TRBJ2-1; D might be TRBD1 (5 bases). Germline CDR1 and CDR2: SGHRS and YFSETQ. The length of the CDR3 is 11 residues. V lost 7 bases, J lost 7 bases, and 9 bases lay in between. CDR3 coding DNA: TGCGCCAGCGGGCAGGGAAATGAGCAGTTCTTC. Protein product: CASGQGNEQFF.

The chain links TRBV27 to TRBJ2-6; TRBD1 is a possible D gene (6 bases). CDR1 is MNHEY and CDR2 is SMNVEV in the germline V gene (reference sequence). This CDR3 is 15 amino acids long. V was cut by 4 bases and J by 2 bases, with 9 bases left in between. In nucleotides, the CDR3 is TGTGCCAGCAGTTCACAGGGAACTGGGGCCAACGTCCTGACTTTC. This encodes CASSSQGTGANVLTF.

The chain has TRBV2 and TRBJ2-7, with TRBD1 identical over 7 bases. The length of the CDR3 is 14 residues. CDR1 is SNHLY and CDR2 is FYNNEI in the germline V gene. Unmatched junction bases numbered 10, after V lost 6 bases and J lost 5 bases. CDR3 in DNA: TGTGCCAGCAGCTTATTACAGGGGAGCGACGAGCAGTACTTC. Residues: CASSLLQGSDEQYF.

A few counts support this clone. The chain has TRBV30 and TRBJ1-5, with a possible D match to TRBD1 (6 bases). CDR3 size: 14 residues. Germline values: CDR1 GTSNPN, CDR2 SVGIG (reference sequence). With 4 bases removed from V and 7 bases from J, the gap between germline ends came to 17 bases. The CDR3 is CAWTQPGVRQPQHF. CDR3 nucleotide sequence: TGTGCCTGGACCCAGCCAGGGGTAAGGCAGCCCCAGCATTTT.

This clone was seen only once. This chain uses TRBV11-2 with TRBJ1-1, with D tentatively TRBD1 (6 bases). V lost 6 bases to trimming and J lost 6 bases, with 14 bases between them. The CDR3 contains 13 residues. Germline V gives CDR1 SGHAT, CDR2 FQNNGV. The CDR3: CASRGGRFAEAFF. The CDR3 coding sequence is TGTGCCAGCAGGGGGGGGCGTTTCGCTGAAGCTTTCTTT.

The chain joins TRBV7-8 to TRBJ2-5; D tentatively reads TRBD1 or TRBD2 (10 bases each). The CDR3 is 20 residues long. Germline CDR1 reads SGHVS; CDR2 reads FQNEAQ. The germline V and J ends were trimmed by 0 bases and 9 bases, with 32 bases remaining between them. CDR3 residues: CASSLARQGAKTSGLGSQYF. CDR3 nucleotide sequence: TGTGCCAGCAGCTTAGCGCGACAGGGGGCGAAGACTAGCGGGTTAGGGTCCCAGTACTTC.